This TCR beta chain was profiled in a study of beta chain features in type 1 diabetes. About the study: Comparable age, gender and cell yields were observed in patients relative to healthy donors.

Regarding the study as a whole: For type 1 diabetes patients, VDJ junctions showed fewer insertions and more deletions. Shorter TCRB CDR3s, moderately but significantly so, were found in Type 1 diabetes patients in all four CD4+ subsets.

A word on this clone: Its antigen is as yet unknown.

The entirety of the isolated RNA underwent reverse transcription, so expressed TCRB transcripts were sequenced. TCRdb's table, derived via immunoSEQ multiplex PCR, lists solely in-frame clones and lacks some. The table includes about 160,000 clones, roughly 10% detected once. The length of the CDR3 is 13 residues. Germline CDR1 SNHLY, CDR2 FYNNEI. V dropped 4 bases and J dropped 4 bases, with 10 bases sitting between them. The sequencing input was central memory CD4+ T cells from blood. V and J are TRBV2 and TRBJ1-1; D unresolved. The source is a woman in her twenties or thirties with type 1 diabetes. CDR3 protein: CASSVRVSTEAFF. DNA of the CDR3: TGTGCCAGCAGTGTTAGAGTGAGCACTGAAGCTTTCTTT.